These T cell receptor beta chains were read from a single sample in a study of shared clonotypes between healthy human individuals. The assay was immunoSEQ multiplex PCR, and TCRdb's table has in-frame clones only and misses some. The sample contains approximately 1.1 million clones, about 80% of which appear only once. The material sequenced was memory CD4+ T cells from PBMCs. Receptors originate from a man aged 18 to 35 in good health. Some clones in this sample may be carry-over from other donors' samples. The CDR3 runs from the conserved cysteine through the conserved F or W. The D gene is left open where the match is weak. Rows give clone size only sometimes, using once, few, many, or a class for an expanded clone.

V gene,clone size,J gene,D gene,CDR3 protein,CDR3 DNA
TRBV2,NA,TRBJ2-5,TRBD2,CASSASGASGFGQETQYF,TGTGCCAGCAGTGCCTCAGGGGCTAGCGGGTTCGGGCAAGAGACCCAGTACTTC
TRBV5-1,NA,TRBJ2-7,TRBD2,CASSFSGRTPYEQYF,TGCGCCAGCAGCTTTAGCGGGAGGACCCCCTACGAGCAGTACTTC
TRBV9,NA,TRBJ2-1,TRBD2,CASSVRAGGPTDEQFF,TGTGCCAGCAGCGTAAGGGCGGGAGGGCCAACGGATGAGCAGTTCTTC
TRBV7-2,few,TRBJ2-5,NA,CASSSLTLEQYF,TGTGCCAGCAGCTCCCTGACTCTAGAACAGTACTTC
TRBV28,NA,TRBJ1-2,NA,CAGAQGLGYGYTF,TGTGCCGGTGCCCAGGGCCTCGGCTATGGCTACACCTTC
TRBV5-1,NA,TRBJ2-6,NA,CASSLLGGRGSGANVLTF,TGCGCCAGCAGCTTGCTGGGGGGTCGTGGCTCTGGGGCCAACGTCCTGACTTTC
TRBV11-3,once,TRBJ1-2,TRBD1,CASSLGQGAGYTF,TGTGCCAGCAGCTTGGGGCAGGGGGCAGGCTACACCTTC
TRBV19,NA,TRBJ2-2,NA,CASTTGVNTGELFF,TGTGCCAGTACAACGGGAGTAAACACCGGGGAGCTGTTTTTT
TRBV28,NA,TRBJ1-1,TRBD1,CASRAGTGEVAFF,TGTGCCAGCAGGGCTGGGACAGGTGAAGTAGCTTTCTTT
TRBV29-1,NA,TRBJ2-3,TRBD2,CSVDTSVRTDTQYF,TGCAGCGTGGACACTAGCGTGCGCACAGATACGCAGTATTTT
TRBV28,NA,TRBJ2-1,TRBD2,CASSSRVGGKAGENYNEQFF,TGTGCCAGCAGTTCCCGCGTTGGGGGGAAAGCGGGAGAAAACTACAATGAGCAGTTCTTC
TRBV7-9,NA,TRBJ2-3,NA,CASSAQSIASTDTQYF,TGTGCCAGCAGCGCCCAATCCATAGCCAGCACAGATACGCAGTATTTT
TRBV11-2,NA,TRBJ2-1,NA,CASSLGGGTSRREQFF,TGTGCCAGCAGCTTAGGAGGCGGGACCTCCCGTAGAGAGCAGTTCTTC
TRBV2,NA,TRBJ2-7,NA,CASSEELGHPEKNYEQYF,TGTGCCAGCAGTGAAGAGCTGGGACACCCCGAAAAAAACTACGAGCAGTACTTC
TRBV18,many,TRBJ2-1,TRBD2,CASSNRASGSRNEQFF,TGTGCCAGCTCCAACCGGGCTAGCGGGAGTAGGAATGAGCAGTTCTTC
TRBV6-6,NA,TRBJ2-5,NA,CASSRASRGWETQYF,TGTGCCAGCAGTAGGGCTTCGAGGGGCTGGGAGACCCAGTACTTC
TRBV19,NA,TRBJ2-7,TRBD1,CASRRTGTVTYEQYF,TGTGCCAGTAGGAGGACCGGGACAGTCACCTACGAGCAGTACTTC
TRBV5-1,many,TRBJ2-2,NA,CASSLAGDTGELFF,TGCGCCAGCAGCTTGGCGGGGGACACCGGGGAGCTGTTTTTT
TRBV28,NA,TRBJ1-1,NA,CASSSGTGNTEAFF,TGTGCCAGCAGCAGCGGGACGGGGAACACTGAAGCTTTCTTT
TRBV7-2,NA,TRBJ2-3,TRBD2,CASSSTLAGGPDTQYF,TGTGCCAGCAGCTCCACCCTCGCGGGAGGGCCAGATACGCAGTATTTT
TRBV7-3,NA,TRBJ2-5,NA,CASSLYPGWETQYF,TGTGCCAGCAGCTTATATCCGGGGTGGGAGACCCAGTACTTC
TRBV5-1,NA,TRBJ2-7,TRBD2,CASSLAPSGSYEQYF,TGCGCCAGCAGCTTGGCGCCTAGCGGCTCCTACGAGCAGTACTTC
TRBV7-3,NA,TRBJ1-1,NA,CASRSTGIGGTEAFF,TGTGCCAGCAGGTCTACCGGAATAGGGGGCACTGAAGCTTTCTTT
TRBV5-1,NA,TRBJ1-2,NA,CASAFSGAYGYTF,TGCGCCAGCGCATTTTCGGGGGCCTATGGCTACACCTTC
TRBV11-1,few,TRBJ1-5,NA,CASSQVGGQPQHF,TGTGCCAGCAGTCAAGTTGGGGGACAGCCCCAGCATTTT
TRBV29-1,NA,TRBJ1-2,NA,CSVEGRGMSYGYTF,TGCAGCGTTGAAGGGCGGGGAATGAGCTATGGCTACACCTTC
TRBV19,NA,TRBJ1-2,TRBD1,CASSFRDRGQGYGYTF,TGTGCCAGTAGTTTCCGGGACAGGGGGCAGGGCTATGGCTACACCTTC
TRBV7-2,few,TRBJ2-3,TRBD1,CASSSQGVATDTQYF,TGTGCCAGCAGCTCCCAGGGGGTAGCCACAGATACGCAGTATTTT
TRBV6-6,NA,TRBJ2-7,TRBD2,CASSLRLADYEQYF,TGTGCCAGCAGCCTTAGACTAGCCGACTACGAGCAGTACTTC
TRBV29-1,NA,TRBJ1-1,NA,CSVVPVTEAFF,TGCAGCGTTGTCCCAGTTACTGAAGCTTTCTTT
TRBV5-1,NA,TRBJ2-1,TRBD1,CASSRTGLNGEQFF,TGCGCCAGCAGCCGGACAGGGTTGAATGGTGAGCAGTTCTTC
TRBV5-1,NA,TRBJ2-5,TRBD1,CASSLGYRGLQETQYF,TGCGCCAGCAGCTTGGGCTACAGGGGGCTCCAAGAGACCCAGTACTTC
TRBV28,NA,TRBJ2-1,NA,CASRLGGGTYNEQFF,TGTGCCAGCAGACTAGGGGGAGGGACCTACAATGAGCAGTTCTTC
TRBV11-3,NA,TRBJ2-7,NA,CASSQGRGAYEQYF,TGTGCCAGCAGCCAAGGCAGGGGGGCCTACGAGCAGTACTTC
TRBV7-2,NA,TRBJ1-4,NA,CASRMAGREKLFF,TGTGCCAGCAGGATGGCAGGGCGGGAAAAACTGTTTTTT